This TCR beta chain was recovered during a study of CXCR3-negative and CXCR3-positive naive CD8 T cells. The study made its TRB cDNA libraries by 5' RACE, adding UMI labels. TCRdb re-called the 5' RACE reads; one entry per CDR3 protein, DNA not given. The repertoire table contains approximately 39,000 distinct CDR3 sequences. Germline V gene data show CDR1 as SEHNR and CDR2 as FQNEAQ (reference sequence). The CDR3 is 12 residues long. Sequencing used memory CD8+ T cells from blood. This TCR came from a human donor in good health. Some clones in this sample may be carry-over from other donors' samples. The V and J genes are TRBV7-9 and TRBJ2-2. CDR3 residues: CASSHDLPELFF.